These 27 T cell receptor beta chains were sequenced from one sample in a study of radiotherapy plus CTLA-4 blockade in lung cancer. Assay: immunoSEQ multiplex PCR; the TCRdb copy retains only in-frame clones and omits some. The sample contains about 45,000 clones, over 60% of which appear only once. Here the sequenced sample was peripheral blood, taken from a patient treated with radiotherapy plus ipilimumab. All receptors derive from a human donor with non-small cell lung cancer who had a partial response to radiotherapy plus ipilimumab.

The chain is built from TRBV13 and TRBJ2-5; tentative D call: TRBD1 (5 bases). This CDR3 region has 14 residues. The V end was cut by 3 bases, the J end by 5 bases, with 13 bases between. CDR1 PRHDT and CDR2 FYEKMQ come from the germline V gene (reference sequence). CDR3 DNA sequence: TGTGCCAGCAGCTTCAGGGTGCAAGGGGAGACCCAGTACTTC. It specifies CASSFRVQGETQYF.

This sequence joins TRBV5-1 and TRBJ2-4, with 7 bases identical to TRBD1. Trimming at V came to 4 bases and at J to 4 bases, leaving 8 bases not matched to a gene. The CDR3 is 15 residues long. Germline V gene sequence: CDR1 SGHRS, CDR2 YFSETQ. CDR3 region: CASSGDRDRKNIQYF. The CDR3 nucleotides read TGCGCCAGCAGCGGCGACCGGGACAGAAAAAACATTCAGTACTTC. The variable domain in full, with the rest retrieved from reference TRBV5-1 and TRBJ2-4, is KAGVTQTPRYLIKTRGQQVTLSCSPISGHRSVSWYQQTPGQGLQFLFEYFSETQRNKGNFPGRFSGRQFSNSRSEMNVSTLELGDSALYLCASSGDRDRKNIQYFGAGTRLSVL.

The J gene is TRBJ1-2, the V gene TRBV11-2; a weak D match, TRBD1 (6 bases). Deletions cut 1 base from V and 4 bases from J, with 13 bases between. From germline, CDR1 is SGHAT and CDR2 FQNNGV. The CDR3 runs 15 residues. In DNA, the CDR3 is TGTGCCAGCAGCTTAGGGTGGACAGTCCCCTATGGCTACACCTTC. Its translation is CASSLGWTVPYGYTF.

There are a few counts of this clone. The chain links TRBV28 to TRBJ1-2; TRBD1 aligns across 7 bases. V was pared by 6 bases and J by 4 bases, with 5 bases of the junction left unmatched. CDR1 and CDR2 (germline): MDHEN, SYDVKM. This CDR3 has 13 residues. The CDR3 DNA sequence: TGTGCCAGCAGCCAGGGACAGATCTATGGCTACACCTTC. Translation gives CASSQGQIYGYTF.

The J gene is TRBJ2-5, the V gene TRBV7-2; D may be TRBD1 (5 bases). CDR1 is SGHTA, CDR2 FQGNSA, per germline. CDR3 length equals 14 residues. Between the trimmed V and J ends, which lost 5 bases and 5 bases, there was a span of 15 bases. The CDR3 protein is CASSLQAPEETQYF. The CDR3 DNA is TGTGCCAGCAGCCTACAGGCACCCGAGGAGACCCAGTACTTC.

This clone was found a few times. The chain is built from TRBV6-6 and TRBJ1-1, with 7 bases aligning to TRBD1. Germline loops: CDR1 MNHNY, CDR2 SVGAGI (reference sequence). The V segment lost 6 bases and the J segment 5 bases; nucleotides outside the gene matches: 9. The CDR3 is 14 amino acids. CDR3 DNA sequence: TGTGCCAGCAGACCAGACAGGGTCGGTACTGAAGCTTTCTTT. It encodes CASRPDRVGTEAFF.

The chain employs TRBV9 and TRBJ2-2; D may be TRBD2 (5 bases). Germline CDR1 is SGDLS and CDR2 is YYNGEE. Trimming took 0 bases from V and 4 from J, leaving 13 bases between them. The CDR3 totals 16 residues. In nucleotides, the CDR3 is TGTGCCAGCAGCGTAGGGGTGGACTCGATCACCGGGGAGCTGTTTTTT. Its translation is CASSVGVDSITGELFF. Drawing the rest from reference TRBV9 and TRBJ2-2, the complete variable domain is DSGVTQTPKHLITATGQRVTLRCSPRSGDLSVYWYQQSLDQGLQFLIQYYNGEERAKGNILERFSAQQFPDLHSELNLSSLELGDSALYFCASSVGVDSITGELFFGEGSRLTVL.

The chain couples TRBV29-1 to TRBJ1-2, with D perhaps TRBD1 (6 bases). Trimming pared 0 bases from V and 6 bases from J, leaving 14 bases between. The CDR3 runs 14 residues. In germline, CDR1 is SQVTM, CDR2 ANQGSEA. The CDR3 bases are TGCAGCGTTGAAGATCCCTCCAGGGGCCATGGCTACACCTTC. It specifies CSVEDPSRGHGYTF. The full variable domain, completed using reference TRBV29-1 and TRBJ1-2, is SAVISQKPSRDICQRGTSLTIQCQVDSQVTMMFWYRQQPGQSLTLIATANQGSEATYESGFVIDKFPISRPNLTFSTLTVSNMSPEDSSIYLCSVEDPSRGHGYTFGSGTRLTVV.

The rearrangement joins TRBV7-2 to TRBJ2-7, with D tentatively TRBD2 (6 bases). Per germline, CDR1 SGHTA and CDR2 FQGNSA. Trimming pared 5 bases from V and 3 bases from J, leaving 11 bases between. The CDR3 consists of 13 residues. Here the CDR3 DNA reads TGTGCCAGCAGCCCGCGGGACGGCTACGAGCAGTACTTC. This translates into CASSPRDGYEQYF.

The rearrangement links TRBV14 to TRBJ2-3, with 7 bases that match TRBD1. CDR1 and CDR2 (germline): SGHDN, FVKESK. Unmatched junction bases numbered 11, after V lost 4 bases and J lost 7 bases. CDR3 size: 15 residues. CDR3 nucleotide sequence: TGTGCCAGCAGCCCATCAGGGGGATTCTGGAATACGCAGTATTTT. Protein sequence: CASSPSGGFWNTQYF.

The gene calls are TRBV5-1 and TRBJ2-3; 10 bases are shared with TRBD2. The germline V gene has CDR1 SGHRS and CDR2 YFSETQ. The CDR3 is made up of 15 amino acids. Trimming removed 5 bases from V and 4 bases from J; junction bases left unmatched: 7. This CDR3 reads CASRGTSGIPDTQYF. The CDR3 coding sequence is TGCGCCAGCAGAGGTACTAGCGGGATTCCAGATACGCAGTATTTT.

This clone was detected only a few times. The CDR3 DNA sequence: TGTGCCAGCAGTCTAGATTATAATTCACCCCTCCACTTT. This gives the protein CASSLDYNSPLHF. The chain employs TRBV6-1 and TRBJ1-6, with D uncertain. The ends were cut back, 5 bases at V and 4 bases at J, with 6 bases in the middle. Germline lookup yields CDR1 MNHNS and CDR2 SASEGT. The CDR3 is 13 residues long.

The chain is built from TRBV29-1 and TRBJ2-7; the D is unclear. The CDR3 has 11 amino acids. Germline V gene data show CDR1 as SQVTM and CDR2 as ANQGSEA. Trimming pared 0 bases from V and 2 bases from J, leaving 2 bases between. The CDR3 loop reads CSVEDTYEQYF. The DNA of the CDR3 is TGCAGCGTTGAAGACACCTACGAGCAGTACTTC.

CDR3 residues: CASSVTSGEGLAKNIQYF. DNA for the CDR3: TGTGCCAGCAGTGTGACTAGCGGGGAGGGCCTAGCCAAAAACATTCAGTACTTC. The J gene is TRBJ2-4, the V gene TRBV2, with 11 bases aligning to TRBD2. The trim removed 4 bases at V and 0 bases at J, leaving 8 bases unmatched. In germline, CDR1 is SNHLY, CDR2 FYNNEI. There are 18 residues in the CDR3.

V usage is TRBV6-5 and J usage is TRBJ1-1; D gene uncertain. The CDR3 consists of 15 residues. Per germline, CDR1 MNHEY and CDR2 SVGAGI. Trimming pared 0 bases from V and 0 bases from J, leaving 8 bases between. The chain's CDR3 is CASSYSLAMNTEAFF. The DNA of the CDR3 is TGTGCCAGCAGTTACTCCCTGGCCATGAACACTGAAGCTTTCTTT.

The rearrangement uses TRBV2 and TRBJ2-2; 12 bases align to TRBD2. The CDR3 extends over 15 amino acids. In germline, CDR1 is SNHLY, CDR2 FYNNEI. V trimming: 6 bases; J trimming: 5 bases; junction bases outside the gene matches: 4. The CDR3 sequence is CASSPTSGGTGELFF. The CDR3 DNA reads TGTGCCAGCAGCCCAACTAGCGGGGGGACCGGGGAGCTGTTTTTT.

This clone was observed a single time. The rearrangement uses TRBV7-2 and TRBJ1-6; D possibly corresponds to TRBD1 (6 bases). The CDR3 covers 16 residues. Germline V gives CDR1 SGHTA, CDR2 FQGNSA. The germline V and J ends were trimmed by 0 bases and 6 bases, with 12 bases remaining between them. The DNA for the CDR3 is TGTGCCAGCAGCTTAGCGGCGACAGGACTTAATTCACCCCTCCACTTT. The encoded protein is CASSLAATGLNSPLHF. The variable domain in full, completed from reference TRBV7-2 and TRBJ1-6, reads GAGVSQSPSNKVTEKGKDVELRCDPISGHTALYWYRQSLGQGLEFLIYFQGNSAPDKSGLPSDRFSAERTGGSVSTLTIQRTQQEDSAVYLCASSLAATGLNSPLHFGNGTRLTVT.

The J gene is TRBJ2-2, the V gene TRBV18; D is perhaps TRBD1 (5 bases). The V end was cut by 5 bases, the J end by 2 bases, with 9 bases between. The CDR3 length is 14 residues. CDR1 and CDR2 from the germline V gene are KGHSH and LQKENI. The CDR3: CASSEGQNTGELFF. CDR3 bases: TGTGCCAGCTCAGAAGGACAAAACACCGGGGAGCTGTTTTTT.

In DNA, the CDR3 is TGTGCCAGCAGCCCGGACAGCCTAACTAACTATGGCTACACCTTC. This encodes CASSPDSLTNYGYTF. The chain employs TRBV7-2 and TRBJ1-2, with D possibly TRBD1 on 6 matching bases. Trimming removed 5 bases at V and 0 bases at J, with 13 bases between. Germline V gene data show CDR1 as SGHTA and CDR2 as FQGNSA. The CDR3 runs to 15 residues.

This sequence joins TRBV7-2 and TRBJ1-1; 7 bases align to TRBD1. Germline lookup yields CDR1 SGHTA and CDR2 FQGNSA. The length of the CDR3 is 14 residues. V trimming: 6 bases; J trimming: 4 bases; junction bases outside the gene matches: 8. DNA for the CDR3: TGTGCCAGCAGGATTAAGGGGGCTTTCACTGAAGCTTTCTTT. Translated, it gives CASRIKGAFTEAFF.

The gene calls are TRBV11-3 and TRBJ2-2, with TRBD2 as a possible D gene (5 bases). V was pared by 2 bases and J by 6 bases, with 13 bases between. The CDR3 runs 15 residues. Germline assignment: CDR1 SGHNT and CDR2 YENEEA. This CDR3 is CASSLNLAEAGELFF. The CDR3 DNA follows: TGTGCCAGCAGCTTAAACCTAGCCGAAGCCGGGGAGCTGTTTTTT.

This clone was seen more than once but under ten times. CDR3 sequence reads: CASSFGLGQANTEAFF. The DNA of the CDR3 is TGTGCCAGCAGCTTCGGGCTCGGACAGGCGAACACTGAAGCTTTCTTT. The chain joins TRBV11-2 to TRBJ1-1, with TRBD1 identical over 7 bases. The CDR3 contains 16 residues. Germline V gene data show CDR1 as SGHAT and CDR2 as FQNNGV. Unmatched junction bases numbered 8, after V lost 3 bases and J lost 1 base.

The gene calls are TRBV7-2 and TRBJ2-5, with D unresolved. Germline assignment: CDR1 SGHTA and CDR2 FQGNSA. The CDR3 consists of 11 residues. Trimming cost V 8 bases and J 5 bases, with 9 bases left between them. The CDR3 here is CASRAGETQYF. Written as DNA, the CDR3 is TGTGCCAGCCGCGCCGGGGAGACCCAGTACTTC.

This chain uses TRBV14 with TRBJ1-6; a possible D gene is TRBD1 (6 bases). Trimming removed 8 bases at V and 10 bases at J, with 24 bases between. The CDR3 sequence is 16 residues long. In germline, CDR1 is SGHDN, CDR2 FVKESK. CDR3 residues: CASSQNFDRWGSPLHF. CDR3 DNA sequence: TGTGCCAGCTCCCAAAATTTCGACAGGTGGGGGTCACCCCTCCACTTT.

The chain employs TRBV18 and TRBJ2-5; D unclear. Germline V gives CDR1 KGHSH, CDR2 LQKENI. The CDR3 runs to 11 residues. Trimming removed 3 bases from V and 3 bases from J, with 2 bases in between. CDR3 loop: CASSPEETQYF. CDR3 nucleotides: TGTGCCAGCTCACCCGAAGAGACCCAGTACTTC.

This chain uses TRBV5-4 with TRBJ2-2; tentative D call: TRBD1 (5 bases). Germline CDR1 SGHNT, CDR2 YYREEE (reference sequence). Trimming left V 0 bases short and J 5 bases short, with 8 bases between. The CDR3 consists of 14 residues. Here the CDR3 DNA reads TGTGCCAGCAGCTTGGCTAGGGGAACCGGGGAGCTGTTTTTT. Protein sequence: CASSLARGTGELFF.

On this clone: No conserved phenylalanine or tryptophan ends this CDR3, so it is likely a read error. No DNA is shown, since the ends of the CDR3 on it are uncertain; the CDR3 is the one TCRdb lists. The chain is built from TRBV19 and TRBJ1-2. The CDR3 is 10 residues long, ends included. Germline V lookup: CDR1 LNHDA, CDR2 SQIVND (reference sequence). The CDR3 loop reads CAIRGLRNTV.